The 30 T cell receptor beta chains below come from one sample, sequenced in a study of human T cells and chemical hapten exposure. Time point reported: pre-sensitization, week 0. As to treatment: therapeutic diphenylcyclopropenone sensitization with weekly scalp DPC. TCRdb called the RACE reads again in MiXCR, with one record for every CDR3 protein. Of about 60,000 distinct CDR3 sequences listed, approximately 10% are singletons. The sample here was whole blood, taken in connection with sensitization to the hapten diphenylcyclopropenone (DPC). Source of these receptors: a woman between 35 and 50 years old with alopecia areata. Some clones in this sample may be carry-over from other donors' samples.

The chain recombines TRBV7-2 with TRBJ2-5; 10 bases match TRBD2. V trimming: 7 bases; J trimming: 4 bases; junction bases outside the gene matches: 12. This CDR3 has 16 residues. Germline V lookup: CDR1 SGHTA, CDR2 FQGNSA. The CDR3 here is CASNLGAGGPGETQYF. The CDR3 DNA is TGTGCCAGCAATTTAGGAGCGGGGGGGCCCGGAGAGACCCAGTACTTC.

This rearrangement joins TRBV18 to TRBJ1-5, with no clear D. The CDR3 sequence is 15 residues long. The V end was cut by 3 bases, the J end by 5 bases, with 14 bases between. Germline CDR1 reads KGHSH; CDR2 reads LQKENI. The CDR3, as DNA: TGTGCCAGCTCACCCAACGCCCCGGAGGATCAGCCCCAGCATTTT. This sequence encodes CASSPNAPEDQPQHF.

This rearrangement joins TRBV6-2 or TRBV6-3 to TRBJ2-2; possible D gene TRBD1, 5 bases. The CDR3 runs 14 residues. The V and J ends lost 6 bases and 4 bases respectively, with 12 bases between them. Germline V gene lookup returns CDR1 MNHEY and CDR2 SVGEGT. The DNA of the CDR3 is TGTGCCAGCAGAAGCAAGGGGCTCACCGGGGAGCTGTTTTTT. Its translation: CASRSKGLTGELFF.

This clonotype has more than one count but fewer than ten. CDR3: CATSDFNTEAFF. The CDR3 coding sequence is TGTGCCACCAGTGATTTCAACACTGAAGCTTTCTTT. The V gene is TRBV24-1, the J gene TRBJ1-1; D uncertain. Germline loops: CDR1 KGHDR, CDR2 SFDVKD. V was cut by 1 base and J by 2 bases, with 1 base left in between. The CDR3 covers 12 residues.

This chain uses TRBV6-1 with TRBJ1-6; D is undetermined. V shed 3 bases and J shed 6 bases, with 12 bases lying between them. Germline CDR1 and CDR2: MNHNS and SASEGT. The CDR3 length is 15 residues. The CDR3 DNA reads as TGTGCCAGCAGTGATCGGAGGGAACCTAATTCACCCCTCCACTTT. Translating it yields CASSDRREPNSPLHF.

The chain has TRBV11-2 and TRBJ2-7, with D uncertain. Trimming removed 1 base from V and 6 bases from J, with 13 bases in between. The CDR3 runs to 14 residues. Germline lookup yields CDR1 SGHAT and CDR2 FQNNGV. The CDR3 DNA is TGTGCCAGCAGCTTAGCAGGAGTAGGGTTCGAGCAGTACTTC. This encodes CASSLAGVGFEQYF.

This clonotype turned up a few times. The rearrangement joins TRBV9 to TRBJ2-3; D might be TRBD1 or TRBD2, each matching 5 bases. The V end was cut by 4 bases, the J end by 8 bases, with 14 bases between. The CDR3 has 13 residues. Germline V gives CDR1 SGDLS, CDR2 YYNGEE. The CDR3 sequence is CASSPGRDGTQYF. CDR3 DNA: TGTGCCAGCAGCCCTGGTAGGGACGGTACGCAGTATTTT. The whole variable domain, remainder taken from reference TRBV9 and TRBJ2-3, is DSGVTQTPKHLITATGQRVTLRCSPRSGDLSVYWYQQSLDQGLQFLIQYYNGEERAKGNILERFSAQQFPDLHSELNLSSLELGDSALYFCASSPGRDGTQYFGPGTRLTVL.

This clonotype was seen many times. The V and J genes are TRBV27 and TRBJ1-6; 7 bases match TRBD1. The length of the CDR3 is 15 residues. V trimming: 5 bases; J trimming: 7 bases; junction bases outside the gene matches: 8. Germline CDR1 MNHEY, CDR2 SMNVEV (reference sequence). CDR3 nucleotides: TGTGCCAGCAGTACCACAGGGGCGCGGAATTCACCCCTCCACTTT. Translated: CASSTTGARNSPLHF.

V gene TRBV7-9 combines with J gene TRBJ2-3; D gene unclear. V was trimmed by 5 bases and J by 0 bases, leaving 12 bases between them. Germline values: CDR1 SEHNR, CDR2 FQNEAQ (reference sequence). The CDR3 consists of 15 residues. The CDR3 DNA sequence: TGTGCCAGCAGCCTTGGCCCCACAAGCACAGATACGCAGTATTTT. It yields the protein CASSLGPTSTDTQYF.

The chain uses TRBV7-6 and TRBJ2-7; D perhaps matches TRBD2 (5 bases). This CDR3 comprises 14 residues. Germline lookup yields CDR1 SGHVS and CDR2 FNYEAQ. Trimming took off 4 bases at V and 3 bases at J, with 13 bases between the two ends. In DNA, the CDR3 is TGTGCCAGCAGCTCCCGGACTGGAATCTACGAGCAGTACTTC. Protein sequence: CASSSRTGIYEQYF.

This clonotype was recorded at least ten times. The chain employs TRBV12-3 or TRBV12-4 and TRBJ1-4; 8 nucleotides agree with TRBD1. This CDR3 has 16 residues. Trimming at V came to 6 bases and at J to 8 bases, leaving 14 bases not matched to a gene. Here the CDR3 reads CASSPLPGQAREKLFF. DNA for the CDR3: TGTGCCAGCAGCCCTCTTCCGGGACAGGCTCGCGAAAAACTGTTTTTT.

The chain joins TRBV7-9 to TRBJ1-1; no clear D gene. The CDR3 is 12 residues long. Per the germline V gene, CDR1 is SEHNR and CDR2 is FQNEAQ (reference sequence). V was shortened by 5 bases and J by 2 bases, with 6 bases between the two germline ends. CDR3: CASSLHNTEAFF. The DNA for the CDR3 is TGTGCCAGCAGCCTTCATAACACTGAAGCTTTCTTT.

V gene TRBV11-2 combines with J gene TRBJ2-3; 11 nucleotides agree with TRBD2. From germline, CDR1 is SGHAT and CDR2 FQNNGV. The ends lost 5 bases at V and 4 bases at J; junction bases unmatched: 17. This CDR3 region has 19 residues. CDR3 DNA sequence: TGTGCCAGCAGCCAACTAGCGGGGGCCTTCAGAGGTACTGCAGATACGCAGTATTTT. Its protein product is CASSQLAGAFRGTADTQYF.

This clonotype has at least ten counts. The genes are TRBV5-4 and TRBJ1-1; D is unclear. This CDR3 region has 15 residues. The V and J ends lost 4 bases and 1 base respectively, with 14 bases between them. The germline gives CDR1 SGHNT, CDR2 YYREEE (reference sequence). The CDR3 DNA is TGTGCCAGCAGCCCAGGACCAGGCAAGAACACTGAAGCTTTCTTT. This translates into CASSPGPGKNTEAFF.

This clonotype was recorded a few times. The chain carries TRBV28 and TRBJ2-7; the D is unclear. The V end lost 8 bases, the J end lost 0 bases, and 11 bases lay between the germline ends. In germline, CDR1 is MDHEN, CDR2 SYDVKM. The CDR3 sequence is 13 residues long. This CDR3 is CASGKKSSYEQYF. In nucleotides, the CDR3 is TGTGCCAGCGGGAAGAAGAGCTCCTACGAGCAGTACTTC.

The genes are TRBV12-3 or TRBV12-4 and TRBJ2-1; 15 positions agree with TRBD2. V lost 6 bases to trimming and J lost 8 bases; unmatched junction nucleotides: 5. The CDR3 loop spans 15 amino acids. CDR3: CASSLGLAGGDEQFF. CDR3 bases: TGTGCCAGCAGCCTCGGACTAGCGGGAGGGGATGAGCAGTTCTTC.

The chain is built from TRBV20-1 and TRBJ2-1; TRBD2 agrees at 11 bases. Germline loops: CDR1 DFQATT, CDR2 SNEGSKA (reference sequence). V lost 3 bases, J lost 0 bases, and 10 bases stayed unmatched. The CDR3 covers 18 residues. CDR3: CSASFLAGGPSSYNEQFF. The CDR3 bases are TGCAGTGCTAGCTTCCTAGCGGGAGGCCCCTCCTCCTACAATGAGCAGTTCTTC.

This clonotype was seen ten or more times. This chain links TRBV24-1 with TRBJ2-2; a weak D match, TRBD2 (6 bases). The V gene lost 0 bases and the J gene lost 2 bases, with 9 bases spanning the gap. Germline CDR1 reads KGHDR; CDR2 reads SFDVKD. The CDR3 contains 16 residues. CDR3 residues: CATSDLGTVNTGELFF. CDR3 in DNA: TGTGCCACCAGTGATTTGGGGACTGTTAACACCGGGGAGCTGTTTTTT.

Many counts were recorded for this clonotype. J is TRBJ2-3 and V is TRBV28; 13 bases line up with TRBD2. V shed 8 bases and J 0 bases; nucleotides not matched to a gene: 8. The length of the CDR3 is 17 residues. Germline loops: CDR1 MDHEN, CDR2 SYDVKM. CDR3 sequence (DNA): TGTGCCAGCGGAGAACTAGCGGGAGGGATTAGCACAGATACGCAGTATTTT. Translated, it gives CASGELAGGISTDTQYF.

The DNA of the CDR3 is TGTGCCAGCAGTTTACCGGGACAGGGGGCTGGTGAAGCTTTCTTT. Protein: CASSLPGQGAGEAFF. The rearrangement joins TRBV6-5 to TRBJ1-1; 12 bases match TRBD1. The length of the CDR3 is 15 residues. Per the germline V gene, CDR1 is MNHEY and CDR2 is SVGAGI. With 4 bases clipped from V and 7 bases from J, the junction kept 7 bases outside the gene matches.

This clonotype was found many times. The rearrangement links TRBV7-2 to TRBJ2-7; TRBD2 matches 7 bases. Losses at the gene ends were 1 base for V and 3 bases for J; bases not matched to a gene: 6. The CDR3 is 15 residues long. Germline V gives CDR1 SGHTA, CDR2 FQGNSA. This chain's CDR3 is CASSLVRLAVYEQYF. In nucleotides, the CDR3 is TGTGCCAGCAGCTTAGTTCGCCTAGCGGTCTACGAGCAGTACTTC. Drawing the rest from reference TRBV7-2 and TRBJ2-7, the complete variable domain is GAGVSQSPSNKVTEKGKDVELRCDPISGHTALYWYRQSLGQGLEFLIYFQGNSAPDKSGLPSDRFSAERTGGSVSTLTIQRTQQEDSAVYLCASSLVRLAVYEQYFGPGTRLTVT.

This clonotype was recorded a few times. This rearrangement joins TRBV11-1 to TRBJ2-7; 14 bases line up with TRBD2. V shed 3 bases, J shed 2 bases, and the junction held 9 bases outside the gene matches. This CDR3 comprises 18 residues. Germline loops: CDR1 SGHAT, CDR2 FQDESV (reference sequence). CDR3 protein: CASSFGRLAGGTPYEQYF. CDR3 DNA sequence: TGTGCCAGCAGCTTCGGTCGACTAGCGGGGGGGACCCCCTACGAGCAGTACTTC.

This clonotype was recorded a few times. V gene TRBV20-1 combines with J gene TRBJ2-1, with 13 bases aligning to TRBD2. The CDR3 runs 18 residues. The junction had 14 bases not matched to a gene; V was cut back by 5 bases and J by 4 bases. CDR1 and CDR2 (germline): DFQATT, SNEGSKA (reference sequence). The CDR3 is CSAPGTSGNQGGYNEQFF. CDR3 nucleotide sequence: TGCAGTGCTCCCGGGACTAGCGGGAATCAGGGGGGATACAATGAGCAGTTCTTC.

This clonotype was picked up a small number of times. The rearrangement joins TRBV30 to TRBJ2-7; perhaps D is TRBD1 or TRBD2 (5 bases each). The V end was cut by 5 bases, the J end by 0 bases, with 20 bases between. The CDR3 covers 16 residues. Looked up from germline, CDR1 is GTSNPN and CDR2 is SVGIG (reference sequence). CDR3 in DNA: TGTGCCTGGTCATTTCCCGGGGCTACGAGCTCCTACGAGCAGTACTTC. As protein: CAWSFPGATSSYEQYF.

At least ten counts were recorded for this clonotype. This sequence joins TRBV6-2 or TRBV6-3 and TRBJ1-2, with 9 nucleotides matching TRBD1. Trimming cost V 7 bases and J 4 bases; bases outside gene matches: 10. Germline V gene sequence: CDR1 MNHEY, CDR2 SVGEGT. This CDR3 has 15 amino acids. CDR3 sequence (DNA): TGTGCCAGCACCTCCAGGACAGGGGAAGGCTATGGCTACACCTTC. It yields the protein CASTSRTGEGYGYTF.

In this sample, this clonotype turned up many times. The CDR3 is CSASDRAPPEAFF. As DNA, the CDR3 is TGCAGCGCTTCGGACAGGGCCCCACCTGAAGCTTTCTTT. This sequence joins TRBV29-1 and TRBJ1-1; 8 bases align to TRBD1. Germline assignment: CDR1 SQVTM and CDR2 ANQGSEA. With 7 bases clipped from V and 6 bases from J, the junction kept 10 bases outside the gene matches. The CDR3 totals 13 residues.

Ten or more counts support this clonotype. V and J are TRBV18 and TRBJ1-2; D perhaps matches TRBD1 (5 bases). V was shortened by 3 bases and J by 3 bases, with 8 bases between the two germline ends. Germline V gene sequence: CDR1 KGHSH, CDR2 LQKENI. This CDR3 is built from 13 residues. The CDR3 nucleotides are TGTGCCAGCTCACCGGGGGACGACTATGGCTACACCTTC. As protein: CASSPGDDYGYTF.

This clonotype has more than one count but fewer than ten. The chain carries TRBV18 and TRBJ1-1; the D is unclear. The CDR3 totals 15 residues. CDR1 KGHSH and CDR2 LQKENI come from the germline V gene. Trimming took 8 bases from V and 4 from J, leaving 20 bases between them. CDR3 in DNA: TGTGCCAGCCTCCACTGGGTATTGGGTTTCACTGAAGCTTTCTTT. It translates to CASLHWVLGFTEAFF.

The table lists this clonotype with many counts. The CDR3 DNA follows: TGTGCCAGCAGTTACTCGGGGGGCTCTATGCAGCCCCAGCATTTT. Its translation is CASSYSGGSMQPQHF. The V and J genes are TRBV6-5 and TRBJ1-5, with D possibly TRBD1 on 6 matching bases. V lost 0 bases, J lost 7 bases, and 13 bases lay in between. The CDR3 spans 15 residues. The germline CDR1 and CDR2 sequences are MNHEY and SVGAGI.

This clonotype has only a few counts. The chain links TRBV10-1 to TRBJ2-1, with a tentative D call TRBD1 (6 bases). Trimming removed 5 bases at V and 7 bases at J, with 12 bases between. This CDR3 is built from 13 residues. The germline gives CDR1 WNHNN, CDR2 SYGVQD (reference sequence). CDR3 sequence (DNA): TGCGCCAGCAGTCAGGGGTTGGGTAATGAGCAGTTCTTC. It specifies CASSQGLGNEQFF.